This TCR beta chain was recovered during a study of T-cell reconstitution after alpha-beta-depleted transplantation in children (dated by TCRdb to between 2015 and 2016). About the investigation overall: Using TCR repertoire profiling, the study followed T-cell immune reconstitution in a quantitative way in children after TCRalphabeta/CD19-depleted allogeneic hematopoietic cell transplantation. What the work shows at the level of the full study, not this receptor alone: About two months after transplant, the apparently early recovery of alphabetaT-cell counts reportedly depended on just several hundred clones that had expanded rapidly and came from non-depleted graft cells. In some patients, the high TCRbeta diversity seen at day 60 was put down to recipient T cells and intrathymic progenitors that had survived conditioning. The frequencies of hyperexpanded clones fell over the following months, and after one year, T-cell counts and TCRbeta diversity were mostly attributed to newly produced T cells.

Library preparation employed PCR. The sample was run on an Illumina HiSeq 2500. TCR libraries were prepared with molecular barcoding, using unique molecular identifiers to normalize TCRbeta repertoire quantification. Using fastp trimming at Q25 and MiXCR clonotype assembly, TCRdb reanalyzed the public sequencing data and kept in-frame beta chains. Entries that share a CDR3 protein sequence are merged under the most common genes and DNA. The sample contains under 250,000 distinct CDR3 sequences, about a sixth of them found a single time. The biggest ten clones account for around 44% of the sample. The treatment or condition label corresponds to: allogeneic hematopoietic cell transplantation with graft depleted of TCRalphabeta T cells and CD19 B cells. The transplant recipients were children given TCRalphabeta/CD19-depleted allogeneic hematopoietic cell grafts. This clonotype has a handful of counts. The antigen it recognizes is unknown. Per-base quality was not reported, and no clone a single base away is much larger than it.

The TCR originated in a male patient between 2 and 15 years old who had a stem cell transplant for acute lymphoblastic leukemia, so the T cells may come from the graft donor. Sequenced material: PBMCs, mostly from graft donor cells, taken 360 days after TCRalphabeta/CD19-depleted stem cell transplant.

Read as DNA, the sequence is TGTGCCAGCAGCTCATTCTCCTCTGTTGTGGCTAATGAAAAACTGTTTTTT. Its coded protein is CASSSFSSVVANEKLFF. The chain couples TRBV6-1 to TRBJ1-4; no D segment can be confidently identified. The CDR3 contains 17 residues, cysteine and phenylalanine counted. The kept DNA is CDR3 alone, 51 bases in frame from the first base. The germline V gene yields MNHNS for CDR1 and SASEGT for CDR2. The junction shows trimming of 6 bases on V and 3 bases on J, plus 20 bases between the germline ends.